The present T cell receptor (beta chain) was sequenced within a study of CD8 T cells in Susac syndrome (dated 2019 in TCRdb). With regard to the full study: Whether CD8+ T cell activation and differentiation in Susac syndrome was antigen driven was tested using repertoire sequencing. The study at large found these results: The study acknowledged that relatively few individuals were included in the TCR sequencing and HLA analysis.

RNA was extracted using the RNeasy kit, and 0.5 to 1 microgram was reverse transcribed with random hexamers. TCR beta CDR3 regions were amplified with the immunoSEQ multiplex PCR assay covering 54 Vbeta and 13 Jbeta segments. PCR amplification bias was corrected using a synthetic template baseline for primer optimization and computational correction. Per the authors' processing: Reads were annotated to V, D and J genes according to IMGT and were analyzed with immunoSEQ Analyzer, with only productive sequences retained. Clonality was computed as one minus Shannon entropy normalized by log2 of the number of productive unique sequences. For each patient and control, public and private clones were evaluated among the 100 most prevalent clones. A clone was defined as Susac-specific if it was absent from the healthy and MS cohorts, from about a thousand published viral clones and from other ImmuneACCESS disease sequences. Using fastp trimming at Q25 and MiXCR clonotype assembly, TCRdb reanalyzed the public sequencing data and kept in-frame beta chains. Rows are unified per CDR3 protein, each entry keeping the most common DNA and genes. These V and J calls rely on TCRdb rather than the paper's analysis. The sample includes roughly 190,000 distinct CDR3 sequences, with about 95% observed a single time. 0.085% to 0.11% of the sample comes from the top ten.

Comment on this clonotype: The antigen it binds to is not known. No qualities accompany the bases; no much larger clone lies one base away.

High-throughput TCR beta sequencing profiled peripheral blood CD8+ and CD4+ T cells from healthy donors, Susac syndrome patients and multiple sclerosis patients. The healthy donors served as controls matched for age and sex. Bulk CD8+ and CD4+ T cells were purified by magnetic negative isolation, whereas CD8+ TEMRA cells were enriched by FACS. Blood was drawn into EDTA tubes, processed within 24 hours, and PBMCs were isolated by density gradient centrifugation. PBMCs destined for TCR sequencing were cryopreserved in liquid nitrogen and later thawed in a 37 °C water bath. Purity of sorted or isolated CD4+, CD8+ and CD8+ TEMRA cells was at least 90%. Taken from the germline V gene (reference sequence), the CDR1 and CDR2 loops are DFQATT and SNEGSKA. Reading from cysteine to phenylalanine, the CDR3 counts 14 amino acids. CDR3 DNA is the only sequence kept; it has 42 bases, read in frame from the first base. V is shortened by 3 bases, J by 2 bases, and the region joining them spans 13 bases.

The rearrangement combines TRBV20-1 with TRBJ2-5; the D gene is possibly TRBD1 or TRBD2, each agreeing over 5 bases. The receptor was derived from a human donor in good health. Sequencing used CD4+ T cells from PBMCs. The bases read TGCAGTGCTAGTAATGCCGGGGCTCAAGAGACCCAGTACTTC. This yields the protein CSASNAGAQETQYF.